The T cell receptor (beta chain) under discussion was sequenced for a study of somatic mutations in T cells in chronic GVHD (dated by TCRdb to about 2020). Of note for this clone: This receptor's antigen is unknown. Base qualities are not provided; no much larger clone lies one nucleotide away.

Genomic DNA was isolated and then used for TCRbeta deep sequencing. The immunoSEQ assay, provided as a commercial service, was used for TCRbeta CDR3 sequencing and initial data processing. For the original study's pipeline: Reads were demultiplexed, adapter and primer sequences removed, similar clones merged by frequency-ratio clustering, and V, D, J genes annotated with IMGT. In TCRdb, the immuneACCESS table is reduced to in-frame sequences with V and J assigned. These tables do not hold every clone; where another copy was compared, an unresolved V gene accounts for under half, and the others remain unexplained. V and J calls and clone size come straight from that table; D and trimming were deduced from the DNA. This sample has some 1,700 clones in its table, and around 60% of those were observed once. Around 59% of the sample is in the top ten clones. For sorting, cells were stained with anti-CD3, anti-CD4, anti-CD8 and a Vbeta20 antibody from the IOTest Beta Mark kit and sorted on a FACSAria III to a purity above 99%. Peripheral blood was collected in sodium heparin tubes and mononuclear cells were isolated by Ficoll-Paque PLUS density gradient centrifugation. CD4+ Vbeta20+, CD4+ Vbeta20-, and CD8+ T cell fractions were FACS-sorted before TCRbeta deep sequencing.

The germline V gene sets CDR1 to SGHTS and CDR2 to YDEGEE. The germline ends are 24 bases apart after V is trimmed by 6 bases and J by 5 bases. Including the terminal cysteine and phenylalanine, the CDR3 comprises 18 residues. Only the CDR3 part of the read is kept: 54 bases, read in frame from the first base. The source of this sequence is a male patient between 50 and 60 years old with chronic graft-versus-host disease. Following a transplant, some T cells may be graft donor cells, not patient cells. The chain couples TRBV5-8 to TRBJ2-6; the D gene is unclear. Sequenced sample: CD8+ T cells from blood. The CDR3 here reads CASNKSHPHKSRANVLTF. The nucleotide sequence is TGTGCCAGCAACAAAAGTCATCCACACAAAAGTCGGGCCAACGTCCTGACTTTC.